The 26 T cell receptor beta chains listed next were all sequenced from one sample in a study of T-cell reconstitution after alpha-beta-depleted transplantation in children. Unique molecular identifiers featured in how the TCRbeta library was prepared. TCRdb re-derived calls from the PCR reads in MiXCR, one entry per CDR3 protein. The sample gives about 190,000 distinct CDR3 sequences, around 10% of which show up once; around 13% is in the top ten. The specimen was PBMCs, collected before TCRalphabeta/CD19-depleted stem cell transplant. The receptors shown here come from a boy aged 2-15 years with acute myeloid leukemia, due to receive a stem cell transplant.

This clonotype was found many times. The chain has TRBV12-3 or TRBV12-4 and TRBJ2-1; the D gene is possibly TRBD2 (5 bases). The CDR3 has 17 residues. V was trimmed by 3 bases and J by 6 bases, leaving 21 bases between them. The CDR3 protein is CASSFPRGLAGANEQFF. Written as DNA, the CDR3 is TGTGCCAGCAGTTTCCCAAGAGGTTTGGCGGGTGCCAATGAGCAGTTCTTC.

V is TRBV28 and J is TRBJ2-3; D possibly corresponds to TRBD1 (5 bases). The V end lost 4 bases, the J end lost 6 bases, and 32 bases lay between the germline ends. CDR1 MDHEN and CDR2 SYDVKM come from the germline V gene. The CDR3 sequence is 20 residues long. CDR3 DNA sequence: TGTGCCAGCAGTTCCTATACGAGGACAAATAGGGTTCAGTTAGTGGATACGCAGTATTTT. It encodes CASSSYTRTNRVQLVDTQYF.

This clonotype appeared many times. The rearrangement links TRBV7-2 to TRBJ2-3, with TRBD2 matching 8 bases. CDR3 size: 15 residues. The germline gives CDR1 SGHTA, CDR2 FQGNSA. V lost 4 bases and J lost 6; bases outside the gene matches: 9. The CDR3 protein is CASSSRRGAGDTQYF. The DNA for the CDR3 is TGTGCCAGCAGCTCCCGGCGGGGGGCCGGGGATACGCAGTATTTT.

This clonotype was detected ten times or more. V usage is TRBV10-3 and J usage is TRBJ2-3; D is unclear. V was shortened by 6 bases and J by 2 bases, with 9 bases between the two germline ends. Per germline, CDR1 ENHRY and CDR2 SYGVKD. This CDR3 is 13 amino acids long. The CDR3 loop reads CAIRSGTTDTQYF. CDR3 nucleotides: TGTGCCATCAGGTCGGGTACCACAGATACGCAGTATTTT.

This clonotype was counted at least ten times. The genes are TRBV6-1 and TRBJ1-2; 11 nucleotides line up with TRBD1. This CDR3 contains 14 residues. The germline V gene encodes CDR1 MNHNS and CDR2 SASEGT. With V trimmed by 5 bases and J by 6 bases, 5 bases remained unmatched. The CDR3 sequence: CASSPDRGQNGYTF. CDR3 sequence (DNA): TGTGCCAGCAGTCCGGACAGGGGGCAGAATGGCTACACCTTC.

This clonotype was seen ten or more times. The chain is built from TRBV5-1 and TRBJ2-6; a possible D gene is TRBD1 (5 bases). The CDR3 sequence is 17 residues long. The V and J ends lost 6 bases and 0 bases respectively, with 16 bases between them. Germline V gene sequence: CDR1 SGHRS, CDR2 YFSETQ. The CDR3 nucleotides are TGCGCCAGCAATGACAGCCCCCTACTCTCTGGGGCCAACGTCCTGACTTTC. The encoded protein is CASNDSPLLSGANVLTF.

Ten or more counts support this clonotype. The chain uses TRBV5-1 and TRBJ1-4, with D perhaps TRBD1 (5 bases). The CDR3 is 14 residues long. The V and J ends lost 1 base and 7 bases respectively, with 11 bases between them. The germline V gene encodes CDR1 SGHRS and CDR2 YFSETQ. The CDR3 sequence is CASSLTGTVEKLFF. CDR3 nucleotides: TGCGCCAGCAGCTTGACAGGAACGGTTGAAAAACTGTTTTTT.

In this sample, this clonotype turned up many times. The rearrangement joins TRBV6-5 to TRBJ1-2, with D uncertain. This CDR3 has 15 amino acids. The V end lost 0 bases, the J end lost 2 bases, and 10 bases lay between the germline ends. The V gene's germline CDR1 is MNHEY and CDR2 SVGAGI. The CDR3 DNA sequence: TGTGCCAGCAGTTACTCGGGTGCCCAAAACTATGGCTACACCTTC. This sequence encodes CASSYSGAQNYGYTF.

This clonotype occurred many times. The chain joins TRBV10-3 to TRBJ2-1; 8 bases align to TRBD2. The V gene end was trimmed by 10 bases and the J gene end by 2 bases; junction bases not matched to a gene: 7. The CDR3 runs 14 residues. In germline, CDR1 is ENHRY, CDR2 SYGVKD. This chain's CDR3 is CATNSGKAYNEQFF. The CDR3 DNA reads TGTGCCACTAATAGCGGGAAAGCCTACAATGAGCAGTTCTTC.

V and J are TRBV11-2 and TRBJ2-1; 11 bases are a match to TRBD2. The CDR3 consists of 12 residues. From germline, CDR1 is SGHAT and CDR2 FQNNGV. The trim removed 5 bases at V and 15 bases at J, leaving 6 bases unmatched. The CDR3 coding sequence is TGTGCCAGCAGCCCACTAGCGGGAGAGGGGTTCTTC. Its translation is CASSPLAGEGFF.

This clonotype showed up many times. The chain links TRBV28 to TRBJ1-5, with D uncertain. There are 15 residues in the CDR3. Germline lookup yields CDR1 MDHEN and CDR2 SYDVKM. V lost 5 bases and J lost 1, with 12 bases in between. CDR3 sequence (DNA): TGTGCCAGCAGTCCCAAGGGAGGGAGCAATCAGCCCCAGCATTTT. Its protein product is CASSPKGGSNQPQHF.

A word on this clonotype: Possible read error: a much larger clone is one base away. This chain connects TRBV6-1 to TRBJ2-3, with TRBD2 matching over 7 bases. The V segment lost 8 bases and the J segment 1 base; nucleotides outside the gene matches: 6. Germline V gives CDR1 MNHNS, CDR2 SASEGT. There are 14 residues in the CDR3. Here the CDR3 reads CASCTSVGTDTQYF. Here the CDR3 DNA reads TGTGCCAGCTGCACTAGCGTAGGCACAGATACGCAGTATTTT.

This clonotype was found many times. V and J are TRBV28 and TRBJ2-7; 10 positions match TRBD1. Germline V lookup: CDR1 MDHEN, CDR2 SYDVKM. J lost 2 bases, V lost 8 bases, and 12 bases had no gene match. The CDR3 is 16 amino acids. The CDR3 coding sequence is TGTGCCAGCCCGCCGCCCGGGACAGGGGTTCCCTACGAGCAGTACTTC. Translated: CASPPPGTGVPYEQYF.

This clonotype came up many times. V usage is TRBV6-1 and J usage is TRBJ2-1; the match to TRBD2 covers 7 bases. Trimming at V came to 6 bases and at J to 8 bases, leaving 16 bases not matched to a gene. The germline CDR1 and CDR2 sequences are MNHNS and SASEGT. The CDR3 consists of 16 residues. CDR3 residues: CASSRLASGKSYEQFF. As DNA, the CDR3 is TGTGCCAGCAGCCGCCTCGCTAGCGGAAAATCTTATGAGCAGTTCTTC.

The chain is built from TRBV11-1 and TRBJ1-1, with D possibly matching TRBD1 (5 bases). V lost 5 bases and J 0 bases, leaving 25 bases between the germline ends. Germline CDR1 reads SGHAT; CDR2 reads FQDESV (reference sequence). The CDR3 is 19 residues long. The DNA for the CDR3 is TGTGCCAGCAGCCGACTAGCGATGAGAAAGTCGACAGTGAACACTGAAGCTTTCTTT. Its protein is CASSRLAMRKSTVNTEAFF.

In its sample, this clonotype was seen many times. The genes are TRBV12-3 or TRBV12-4 and TRBJ2-6; the D call may be TRBD1 or TRBD2 (5 bases each). V was cut by 9 bases and J by 1 base, with 10 bases left in between. This CDR3 contains 14 residues. The CDR3 sequence: CASLWGSGANVLTF. The CDR3 DNA sequence: TGTGCCAGTCTCTGGGGGTCTGGGGCCAACGTCCTGACTTTC.

This clonotype was counted ten times or more. The rearrangement links TRBV20-1 to TRBJ2-7; 8 bases match TRBD1. Looked up from germline, CDR1 is DFQATT and CDR2 is SNEGSKA (reference sequence). The ends lost 5 bases at V and 0 bases at J; junction bases unmatched: 12. This CDR3 comprises 16 residues. CDR3: CSARDRFRESSYEQYF. The CDR3 coding sequence is TGCAGTGCTCGGGACAGGTTTCGAGAGAGCTCCTACGAGCAGTACTTC.

This clonotype was seen ten or more times. This rearrangement joins TRBV20-1 to TRBJ1-2; D is unresolved. CDR1 and CDR2 (germline): DFQATT, SNEGSKA (reference sequence). The CDR3 length is 13 residues. V lost 4 bases to trimming and J lost 0 bases, with 9 bases between them. CDR3 loop: CSAIAETNYGYTF. CDR3 bases: TGCAGTGCTATCGCAGAGACTAACTATGGCTACACCTTC.

This clonotype was counted a few times. The V and J genes are TRBV20-1 and TRBJ2-6, with 7 bases lining up with TRBD2. The CDR3 totals 15 residues. CDR1 and CDR2 (germline): DFQATT, SNEGSKA (reference sequence). Germline trimming cut 5 bases from V and 0 bases from J; bases unmatched to any gene: 4. CDR3 nucleotides: TGCAGTGCTCGGGGGGTGGGCTCTGGGGCCAACGTCCTGACTTTC. Translation: CSARGVGSGANVLTF.

The rearrangement links TRBV5-1 to TRBJ2-1; 7 nucleotides line up with TRBD2. This CDR3 region has 15 residues. Trimming at V came to 0 bases and at J to 5 bases, leaving 5 bases not matched to a gene. Per germline, CDR1 SGHRS and CDR2 YFSETQ. The CDR3 is CASSLAPSGNNEQFF. CDR3 DNA sequence: TGCGCCAGCAGCTTGGCGCCTAGCGGAAACAATGAGCAGTTCTTC.

This clonotype was found many times. The chain carries TRBV27 and TRBJ1-5; D may be TRBD1 (6 bases). Germline lookup yields CDR1 MNHEY and CDR2 SMNVEV (reference sequence). CDR3 length: 15 amino acids. The ends were cut back, 7 bases at V and 7 bases at J, with 20 bases in the middle. The CDR3 loop reads CASKERTGRQQPQHF. The DNA of the CDR3 is TGTGCCAGCAAAGAGAGAACAGGGAGGCAACAGCCCCAGCATTTT.

With respect to this clonotype: The junction departs from germline at one end; a sequencing error may be responsible. The rearrangement uses TRBV20-1 and TRBJ2-5; 9 bases are shared with TRBD2. The CDR3 covers 16 residues. CDR1 and CDR2 (germline): DFQATT, SNEGSKA (reference sequence). CDR3 protein: CCARGDSGSPGETQYF. CDR3 bases: TGCTGTGCTAGAGGCGATAGCGGGAGCCCTGGGGAGACCCAGTACTTC.

Many counts were recorded for this clonotype. Mismatch with germline at one junction end may stem from a read error. The rearrangement links TRBV5-1 to TRBJ1-2; possible D gene TRBD1, 5 bases. CDR1 and CDR2 (germline): SGHRS, YFSETQ. The CDR3 has 16 residues. The CDR3 DNA reads TGCTCCAGCAGCTTGGCCATGGGGCCACCTACCTATGGCTACACCTTC. Protein: CSSSLAMGPPTYGYTF.

This clonotype has a count of ten or more. This chain uses TRBV7-2 with TRBJ1-3; D is unclear. The germline V gene has CDR1 SGHTA and CDR2 FQGNSA. V shed 2 bases and J shed 5 bases, with 7 bases lying between them. The CDR3 is 13 amino acids. In nucleotides, the CDR3 is TGTGCCAGCAGCTTATATTTACGAAACACCATATATTTT. This sequence encodes CASSLYLRNTIYF.

This clonotype was detected ten times or more. The rearrangement uses TRBV5-1 and TRBJ1-1, with a tentative D call TRBD1 (6 bases). The CDR3 consists of 14 residues. The V gene's germline CDR1 is SGHRS and CDR2 YFSETQ. V shed 1 base and J shed 2 bases, with 9 bases lying between them. The CDR3 region is CASSLQGPNTEAFF. CDR3 nucleotides: TGCGCCAGCAGCTTGCAGGGGCCCAACACTGAAGCTTTCTTT.

The chain links TRBV7-3 to TRBJ2-6, with a tentative D call TRBD2 (6 bases). The ends were cut back, 3 bases at V and 2 bases at J, with 8 bases in the middle. Germline lookup yields CDR1 SGHTA and CDR2 FQGTGA. The CDR3 loop spans 15 amino acids. The CDR3 spells CASSLGGPGANVLTF. CDR3 nucleotide sequence: TGTGCCAGCAGCTTGGGGGGACCTGGGGCCAACGTCCTGACTTTC.